These 23 T cell receptor beta chains originate from one sample sequenced in a study of identifying expanded T cells in peripheral blood. Clones were read by immunoSEQ multiplex PCR, and TCRdb kept only the in-frame ones, dropping some. The sample gives about 80,000 clones, about 83% of which show up once; about 20% is in the top ten. The sequencing input was blood. These receptors came from a person aged 18 to 69 in good health.

The V gene is TRBV25-1, the J gene TRBJ2-2, with 9 bases matching TRBD1. This CDR3 spans 14 amino acids. Losses at the gene ends were 8 bases for V and 5 bases for J; bases not matched to a gene: 6. The germline V gene encodes CDR1 MGHDK and CDR2 SYGVNS. The CDR3 DNA reads TGTGCCAGCCGGGACAGGGTCGTGACCGGGGAGCTGTTTTTT. It is translated as CASRDRVVTGELFF. Drawing the rest from reference TRBV25-1 and TRBJ2-2, the complete variable domain is EADIYQTPRYLVIGTGKKITLECSQTMGHDKMYWYQQDPGMELHLIHYSYGVNSTEKGDLSSESTVSRIRTEHFPLTLESARPSHTSQYLCASRDRVVTGELFFGEGSRLTVL.

The V call is TRBV27, the J call TRBJ2-1, with D possibly being TRBD2 (6 bases). Germline values: CDR1 MNHEY, CDR2 SMNVEV (reference sequence). The CDR3 length is 13 residues. V was pared by 2 bases and J by 7 bases, with 9 bases between. CDR3 in DNA: TGTGCCAGCAGTTTAGGAGGGCGGAATGAGCAGTTCTTC. The encoded protein is CASSLGGRNEQFF.

The gene calls are TRBV19 and TRBJ1-3, with 9 bases aligning to TRBD1. The germline V gene encodes CDR1 LNHDA and CDR2 SQIVND (reference sequence). The CDR3 spans 15 residues. V shed 5 bases, J shed 1 base, and the junction held 3 bases outside the gene matches. The CDR3 coding sequence is TGTGCCAGTAGTTCTGACAGGGGGTCTGGAAACACCATATATTTT. It yields the protein CASSSDRGSGNTIYF.

The chain has TRBV6-1 and TRBJ1-5; D remains ambiguous. Germline V gene data show CDR1 as MNHNS and CDR2 as SASEGT. Trimming stripped 1 base from V and 2 bases from J, with 12 bases between. The CDR3 extends over 16 amino acids. In DNA, the CDR3 is TGTGCCAGCAGTGAAGGGCGGGCCCTCGGCAATCAGCCCCAGCATTTT. Protein sequence: CASSEGRALGNQPQHF.

The table lists this clone with a count of one. The chain has TRBV7-2 and TRBJ1-3; perhaps TRBD1 as D (5 bases). Germline CDR1 is SGHTA and CDR2 is FQGNSA. V was shortened by 5 bases and J by 4 bases, with 6 bases between the two germline ends. The CDR3 totals 12 residues. The CDR3 is CASSPGGNTIYF. The CDR3 coding sequence is TGTGCCAGCAGCCCAGGGGGAAACACCATATATTTT.

The chain links TRBV28 to TRBJ1-2; no firm D call. Between the trimmed V and J ends, which lost 2 bases and 2 bases, there was a span of 9 bases. There are 14 residues in the CDR3. CDR1 and CDR2 (germline): MDHEN, SYDVKM. CDR3 in amino acids: CASSLVTVNYGYTF. Here the CDR3 DNA reads TGTGCCAGCAGTTTAGTTACAGTCAACTATGGCTACACCTTC.

In its sample, this clone was seen once. The chain employs TRBV6-4 and TRBJ2-3; D tentatively fits TRBD1 or TRBD2 (5 bases each). Germline CDR1 and CDR2: MRHNA and SNTAGT. Trimming left V 6 bases short and J 6 bases short, with 16 bases between. The CDR3 runs 14 residues. CDR3 DNA: TGTGCCAGCAGCCCCGTTCCGGGGCAGGATACGCAGTATTTT. Its protein product is CASSPVPGQDTQYF.

J is TRBJ2-7 and V is TRBV4-1; TRBD1 aligns across 8 bases. Germline lookup yields CDR1 MGHRA and CDR2 YSYEKL. The CDR3 has 18 amino acids. The V gene end was trimmed by 1 base and the J gene end by 0 bases; junction bases not matched to a gene: 11. DNA for the CDR3: TGCGCCAGCAGCCAAGGGCCCCCTGGACAGGGCAGCTCCTACGAGCAGTACTTC. Encoded protein: CASSQGPPGQGSSYEQYF.

This chain joins TRBV7-9 and TRBJ1-3, with unresolved D. The CDR3 extends over 12 amino acids. From germline, CDR1 is SEHNR and CDR2 FQNEAQ (reference sequence). V lost 2 bases to trimming and J lost 4 bases, with 3 bases between them. Here the CDR3 DNA reads TGTGCCAGCAGCTTAATAGGAAACACCATATATTTT. Its translation is CASSLIGNTIYF. Based on the CDR3 plus reference TRBV7-9 and TRBJ1-3, the full variable domain is DTGVSQNPRHKITKRGQNVTFRCDPISEHNRLYWYRQTLGQGPEFLTYFQNEAQLEKSRLLSDRFSAERPKGSFSTLEIQRTEQGDSAMYLCASSLIGNTIYFGEGSWLTVV.

The chain has TRBV28 and TRBJ2-6, with 8 bases aligning to TRBD1. CDR1 is MDHEN and CDR2 is SYDVKM in the germline V gene. The CDR3 has 20 residues. V lost 2 bases, J lost 1 base, and 13 bases stayed unmatched. As DNA, the CDR3 is TGTGCCAGCAGTTTAATGCCTGGACAGGGCCAGGGGTCTGGGGCCAACGTCCTGACTTTC. Translation gives CASSLMPGQGQGSGANVLTF.

The genes are TRBV6-5 and TRBJ1-2; the D is unclear. V gave up 3 bases and J gave up 6 bases, with 11 bases separating them. The CDR3 is made up of 13 amino acids. Germline V gene data show CDR1 as MNHEY and CDR2 as SVGAGI. CDR3 amino acids: CASSYYEGNGYTF. The CDR3 DNA reads as TGTGCCAGCAGTTATTACGAAGGGAATGGCTACACCTTC.

In this sample, this clone turned up once. The chain combines TRBV15 with TRBJ2-1; 8 nucleotides align to TRBD1. CDR1 and CDR2 (germline): LNHNV, YYDKDF (reference sequence). The CDR3 consists of 13 residues. Trimming at V came to 5 bases and at J to 7 bases, leaving 4 bases not matched to a gene. In DNA, the CDR3 is TGTGCCACCAGCGGTAACAGGGGGAATGAGCAGTTCTTC. Translation gives CATSGNRGNEQFF.

This clone showed up many times. The V gene is TRBV28, the J gene TRBJ2-7, with D tentatively TRBD1 (6 bases). The CDR3 is 14 residues long. The germline gives CDR1 MDHEN, CDR2 SYDVKM. Trimming pared 7 bases from V and 5 bases from J, leaving 18 bases between. Here the CDR3 reads CASKNQGPLDEQYF. CDR3 coding DNA: TGTGCCAGCAAAAATCAGGGGCCTCTGGACGAGCAGTACTTC.

The V and J genes are TRBV6-5 and TRBJ1-4; D call uncertain. The CDR3 covers 13 residues. V was cut by 8 bases and J by 3 bases, with 10 bases left in between. Germline CDR1 and CDR2: MNHEY and SVGAGI. CDR3 loop: CASGWAANEKLFF. DNA for the CDR3: TGTGCCAGCGGCTGGGCGGCTAATGAAAAACTGTTTTTT.

The DNA for the CDR3 is TGCGCCAGCAGCTCCGTAGCGGGAGGGACAGATACGCAGTATTTT. Translated, it gives CASSSVAGGTDTQYF. The gene calls are TRBV5-1 and TRBJ2-3; 11 nucleotides agree with TRBD2. V shed 3 bases and J 3 bases; nucleotides not matched to a gene: 3. The CDR3 spans 15 residues. CDR1 and CDR2 from the germline V gene are SGHRS and YFSETQ.

The V gene is TRBV13, the J gene TRBJ2-7; 7 positions agree with TRBD1. The ends lost 4 bases at V and 5 bases at J; junction bases unmatched: 5. Germline loops: CDR1 PRHDT, CDR2 FYEKMQ (reference sequence). The CDR3 is 13 amino acids. The CDR3 DNA sequence: TGTGCCAGCAGCTCGACAGGGTGGAACGAGCAGTACTTC. Encoded protein: CASSSTGWNEQYF.

This chain connects TRBV4-1 to TRBJ2-5; the match to TRBD1 covers 9 bases. The CDR3 sequence is 16 residues long. Germline V CDR1 and CDR2: MGHRA, YSYEKL. The junction had 10 bases not matched to a gene; V was cut back by 4 bases and J by 4 bases. The CDR3 nucleotides are TGCGCCAGCAGCCCCATCCCGGGACAGGGAGGAGAGACCCAGTACTTC. Its translation is CASSPIPGQGGETQYF.

This clone showed up just once. The rearrangement uses TRBV6-5 and TRBJ1-2, with TRBD1 as a possible D gene (5 bases). Trimming removed 5 bases at V and 2 bases at J, with 12 bases between. The CDR3 is made up of 14 amino acids. The germline V gene has CDR1 MNHEY and CDR2 SVGAGI. CDR3 nucleotide sequence: TGTGCCAGCAGTAGGACCCCAGGGAACTATGGCTACACCTTC. It is translated as CASSRTPGNYGYTF.

V gene TRBV19 combines with J gene TRBJ1-1; unclear D gene. Germline assignment: CDR1 LNHDA and CDR2 SQIVND (reference sequence). V shed 2 bases and J shed 5 bases, with 9 bases lying between them. This CDR3 region has 13 residues. CDR3 sequence: CASSINEETEAFF. The CDR3 nucleotides are TGTGCCAGTAGTATAAATGAGGAGACTGAAGCTTTCTTT.

The V call is TRBV28, the J call TRBJ1-1, with 8 bases fitting TRBD1. The V and J ends lost 8 bases and 0 bases, in that order; junction bases with no gene match: 8. The CDR3 covers 15 residues. CDR1 is MDHEN, CDR2 SYDVKM, per germline. The CDR3: CASVQGGTLNTEAFF. Written as DNA, the CDR3 is TGTGCCAGCGTACAGGGGGGAACCTTGAACACTGAAGCTTTCTTT.

The genes are TRBV28 and TRBJ1-3; D ambiguous. Germline values: CDR1 MDHEN, CDR2 SYDVKM. V lost 5 bases and J lost 1, with 15 bases in between. The CDR3 is 16 residues long. CDR3 sequence (DNA): TGTGCCAGCAGTCTAGACGCGGGCCTATCTGGAAACACCATATATTTT. Its translation: CASSLDAGLSGNTIYF.

The chain employs TRBV2 and TRBJ2-5; unclear D gene. The V gene's germline CDR1 is SNHLY and CDR2 FYNNEI. V lost 1 base and J lost 5, with 14 bases in between. The CDR3 consists of 15 residues. The DNA of the CDR3 is TGTGCCAGCAGTGAAGTTCCCCTCCCCAAGGAGACCCAGTACTTC. Translation gives CASSEVPLPKETQYF. Drawing the rest from reference TRBV2 and TRBJ2-5, the complete variable domain is EPEVTQTPSHQVTQMGQEVILRCVPISNHLYFYWYRQILGQKVEFLVSFYNNEISEKSEIFDDQFSVERPDGSNFTLKIRSTKLEDSAMYFCASSEVPLPKETQYFGPGTRLLVL.

V is TRBV2 and J is TRBJ2-1; 10 nucleotides match TRBD2. Trimming took 5 bases from V and 4 from J; bases not matched to a gene: 20. This CDR3 is 20 amino acids long. The germline CDR1 and CDR2 sequences are SNHLY and FYNNEI. Here the CDR3 DNA reads TGTGCCAGCAGTTACAAGAGAGCGGGAGGGTCTGCTTGGACGTACAATGAGCAGTTCTTC. Translation gives CASSYKRAGGSAWTYNEQFF.